The T cell receptor beta chain under discussion was sequenced for a study of cytomegalovirus exposure and HLA in healthy donors. The CDR3 runs to 16 residues. The V gene's germline CDR1 is SGHDN and CDR2 FVKESK. Trimming shortened V by 5 bases and J by 0 bases, and 13 bases separated the two germline ends. PCR involved 60 Vbeta and 13 Jbeta primers. Libraries were prepared by immunoSEQ multiplex PCR; TCRdb keeps only in-frame clonotypes and omits some of them. The sample lists around 120,000 clones; just over 70% were seen once. The sequencing input was PBMCs. The receptor's source is a woman aged 60-70 years in good health and CMV-seropositive. J is TRBJ1-4 and V is TRBV14; D is possibly TRBD1 (6 bases). This CDR3 reads CASSERQAATNEKLFF. The CDR3 DNA follows: TGTGCCAGCAGCGAAAGACAGGCCGCAACTAATGAAAAACTGTTTTTT.